These 9 T cell receptor beta chains were all obtained from the same sample, sequenced in a study of T cell changes during pregnancy in multiple sclerosis. Assay: immunoSEQ multiplex PCR; the TCRdb copy retains only in-frame clones and omits some. The sample carries more than 40,000 clones, 75% to 95% recorded once. The sequences come from CD8+ T cells from peripheral blood mononuclear cells, collected after pregnancy. The receptors derive from a female donor with multiple sclerosis, enrolled in a pregnancy study.

The rearrangement uses TRBV7-3 and TRBJ2-1, with 10 bases identical to TRBD2. This CDR3 is built from 20 residues. CDR1 SGHTA and CDR2 FQGTGA come from the germline V gene. V lost 2 bases to trimming and J lost 5 bases; unmatched junction nucleotides: 18. The CDR3 here is CASSLPLEASGGPIHNEQFF. The DNA for the CDR3 is TGTGCCAGCAGCTTACCCCTAGAGGCTAGCGGGGGCCCCATCCACAATGAGCAGTTCTTC.

V usage is TRBV19 and J usage is TRBJ1-6, with 10 bases lining up with TRBD1. V trimming: 1 base; J trimming: 8 bases; junction bases outside the gene matches: 5. Per the germline V gene, CDR1 is LNHDA and CDR2 is SQIVND (reference sequence). The CDR3 contains 16 residues. The CDR3 nucleotides read TGTGCCAGTAGTATAGGAGGGACAGGGGTTTATTCACCCCTCCACTTT. Translated: CASSIGGTGVYSPLHF.

V is TRBV6-5 and J is TRBJ2-5; possible D gene TRBD1, 7 bases. In germline, CDR1 is MNHEY, CDR2 SVGAGI. Deletions cut 7 bases from V and 4 bases from J, with 19 bases between. CDR3 length: 15 residues. The CDR3 region has the DNA TGTGCCAGCACACACACGACAGGGACTGGAGAGACCCAGTACTTC. The encoded protein is CASTHTTGTGETQYF.

The chain couples TRBV5-5 to TRBJ1-1; D may be TRBD1 (5 bases). This CDR3 has 13 amino acids. The V gene's germline CDR1 is SGHKS and CDR2 YYEKEE (reference sequence). The V and J ends lost 0 bases and 3 bases respectively, with 6 bases between them. The CDR3: CASSLGGDTEAFF. In DNA, the CDR3 is TGTGCCAGCAGCTTGGGGGGGGACACTGAAGCTTTCTTT.

Regarding this clone: Other DNA sequences in the sample encode the same CDR3. This chain uses TRBV27 with TRBJ2-7; a weak D match, TRBD1 (6 bases). CDR3 length: 14 amino acids. CDR1 is MNHEY, CDR2 SMNVEV, per germline (reference sequence). Trimming pared 5 bases from V and 2 bases from J, leaving 13 bases between. The chain's CDR3 is CASSITGSPYEQYF. Here the CDR3 DNA reads TGTGCCAGCAGTATCACAGGGTCCCCCTACGAGCAGTACTTC.

The rearrangement joins TRBV9 to TRBJ2-7; D gene uncertain. V was clipped by 0 bases and J by 0 bases, with 7 bases between them. Germline CDR1 is SGDLS and CDR2 is YYNGEE. The CDR3 covers 14 residues. The CDR3 is CASSVDGSSYEQYF. The CDR3 nucleotides are TGTGCCAGCAGCGTAGACGGTTCCTCCTACGAGCAGTACTTC. The full variable domain, in which reference TRBV9 and TRBJ2-7 provide the parts outside the CDR3, is DSGVTQTPKHLITATGQRVTLRCSPRSGDLSVYWYQQSLDQGLQFLIQYYNGEERAKGNILERFSAQQFPDLHSELNLSSLELGDSALYFCASSVDGSSYEQYFGPGTRLTVT.

The genes are TRBV6-4 and TRBJ1-4; a possible D gene is TRBD1 (6 bases). The germline V gene has CDR1 MRHNA and CDR2 SNTAGT. V dropped 10 bases and J dropped 3 bases, with 24 bases sitting between them. The CDR3 totals 17 residues. This CDR3 reads CATETRDTFRANEKLFF. The DNA for the CDR3 is TGTGCCACCGAAACCCGGGACACCTTTAGGGCTAATGAAAAACTGTTTTTT.

This CDR3 is CASSGLAGPTGELFF. The CDR3 bases are TGTGCCAGCAGTGGGCTAGCGGGGCCGACCGGGGAGCTGTTTTTT. The chain carries TRBV2 and TRBJ2-2, with 9 bases matching TRBD2. Germline CDR1 reads SNHLY; CDR2 reads FYNNEI. The trim removed 4 bases at V and 5 bases at J, leaving 5 bases unmatched. The CDR3 is 15 residues long.

V usage is TRBV6-6 and J usage is TRBJ1-2, with unresolved D. The ends were cut back, 6 bases at V and 8 bases at J, with 13 bases in the middle. CDR1 is MNHNY and CDR2 is SVGAGI in the germline V gene (reference sequence). The CDR3 runs to 12 residues. CDR3 region: CASSDREGGYTF. CDR3 nucleotides: TGTGCCAGCAGCGACCGGGAGGGCGGCTACACCTTC.